The T cell receptor beta chain described here comes from a study of cytomegalovirus exposure and HLA in healthy donors. V trimming: 5 bases; J trimming: 6 bases; junction bases outside the gene matches: 5. Germline V gene lookup returns CDR1 SEHNR and CDR2 FQNEAQ (reference sequence). The CDR3 is made up of 16 amino acids. This clone was observed a handful of times. All the people who gave samples were healthy bone marrow donors. A multiplex PCR was run with 60 Vbeta primers and 13 Jbeta primers. Repertoires were generated with immunoSEQ multiplex PCR, while TCRdb's copy carries only in-frame clones and drops some. Of under 150,000 clones in the sample, around 77% were seen once.

This TCR came from a woman aged 25 to 39 in good health and CMV-seropositive. The V and J genes are TRBV7-9 and TRBJ2-2, with 14 positions matching TRBD2. Material for sequencing was PBMCs. The CDR3 spells CASSPRLAGGPGELFF. The DNA of the CDR3 is TGTGCCAGCAGCCCCCGACTAGCGGGAGGGCCCGGGGAGCTGTTTTTT.